The 28 T cell receptor beta chains in this list originate from one sample, sequenced in a study of tumor T cells in aggressive B-cell lymphoma. TCRdb's table, derived via immunoSEQ multiplex PCR, lists solely in-frame clones and lacks some. The data contain some 12,000 clones, about 88% of them seen just once; the ten biggest clones take up roughly 2.4%. The source material was tumor tissue. All receptors come from an adult with diffuse large B cell lymphoma.

CDR3 coding DNA: TGTGCCAGCAGCGGGTCAACCTACGAGCAGTACTTC. Its translation is CASSGSTYEQYF. The rearrangement links TRBV6-6 to TRBJ2-7; D gene ambiguous. This CDR3 has 12 amino acids. V was trimmed by 6 bases and J by 2 bases, leaving 8 bases between them. Germline CDR1 reads MNHNY; CDR2 reads SVGAGI (reference sequence).

This clone occurred once. This chain links TRBV29-1 with TRBJ2-3; D may be TRBD2 (5 bases). V lost 8 bases and J 1 base, leaving 16 bases between the germline ends. The CDR3 runs 14 residues. Germline values: CDR1 SQVTM, CDR2 ANQGSEA. CDR3 in DNA: TGCAGCTCTTCAACCAGCGGACGCACAGATACGCAGTATTTT. It specifies CSSSTSGRTDTQYF.

The chain joins TRBV28 to TRBJ2-7; 7 bases match TRBD1. The CDR3 runs 14 residues. Germline CDR1 is MDHEN and CDR2 is SYDVKM. The V segment lost 4 bases and the J segment 4 bases; nucleotides outside the gene matches: 7. The CDR3 DNA reads as TGTGCCAGCAGTTCCCCGTGGGACAGATACGAGCAGTACTTC. This sequence encodes CASSSPWDRYEQYF.

This sequence joins TRBV6-5 and TRBJ2-7; D gene ambiguous. Trimming left V 2 bases short and J 2 bases short, with 10 bases between. Germline CDR1 is MNHEY and CDR2 is SVGAGI. The CDR3 is 14 amino acids. DNA for the CDR3: TGTGCCAGCAGTTACGGCAGGCCGCCCTACGAGCAGTACTTC. It encodes CASSYGRPPYEQYF.

The rearrangement links TRBV14 to TRBJ1-2; the match to TRBD1 covers 9 bases. The CDR3 runs 13 residues. V trimming: 3 bases; J trimming: 7 bases; junction bases outside the gene matches: 3. The germline V gene encodes CDR1 SGHDN and CDR2 FVKESK. The chain's CDR3 is CASSQGQGIGYTF. CDR3 sequence (DNA): TGTGCCAGCAGCCAGGGACAGGGAATTGGCTACACCTTC.

The rearrangement links TRBV6-1 to TRBJ2-5; the match to TRBD1 covers 11 bases. Trimming cost V 7 bases and J 5 bases; bases outside gene matches: 9. Germline CDR1 is MNHNS and CDR2 is SASEGT. CDR3 length: 15 residues. CDR3 residues: CASIRDRGTWETQYF. The CDR3 region has the DNA TGTGCCAGCATCAGGGACAGGGGGACGTGGGAGACCCAGTACTTC.

This sequence joins TRBV28 and TRBJ2-7; 10 bases agree with TRBD1. The CDR3 is 14 residues long. With V trimmed by 7 bases and J by 6 bases, 9 bases remained unmatched. From germline, CDR1 is MDHEN and CDR2 SYDVKM. CDR3: CASTLDRGRSEQYF. CDR3 nucleotides: TGTGCCAGCACTCTCGACAGGGGGCGAAGCGAGCAGTACTTC.

This chain links TRBV2 with TRBJ2-1; D remains ambiguous. CDR3 size: 12 residues. In germline, CDR1 is SNHLY, CDR2 FYNNEI. Trimming pared 6 bases from V and 7 bases from J, leaving 10 bases between. DNA for the CDR3: TGTGCCAGCAGGCGGCCGGGTAATGAGCAGTTCTTC. As protein: CASRRPGNEQFF. The full variable domain, completed using reference TRBV2 and TRBJ2-1, is EPEVTQTPSHQVTQMGQEVILRCVPISNHLYFYWYRQILGQKVEFLVSFYNNEISEKSEIFDDQFSVERPDGSNFTLKIRSTKLEDSAMYFCASRRPGNEQFFGPGTRLTVL.

As concerns this clone: In the same sample, other DNA sequences code for this CDR3. The chain uses TRBV9 and TRBJ2-1, with a possible D match to TRBD2 (6 bases). The V gene lost 0 bases and the J gene lost 7 bases, with 17 bases spanning the gap. The CDR3 covers 16 residues. Germline CDR1 and CDR2: SGDLS and YYNGEE. CDR3 amino acids: CASSVAGSGSTNEQFF. The CDR3 nucleotides read TGTGCCAGCAGCGTAGCGGGCAGCGGGTCGACGAATGAGCAGTTCTTC.

The rearrangement links TRBV6-6 to TRBJ2-7; weak D call: TRBD2 (6 bases). This CDR3 contains 15 residues. Trimming cost V 0 bases and J 5 bases, with 14 bases left between them. Germline V CDR1 and CDR2: MNHNY, SVGAGI (reference sequence). In DNA form, the CDR3 reads TGTGCCAGCAGTTACTCGAACGGGAGAGCCGACGAGCAGTACTTC. Translated, it gives CASSYSNGRADEQYF.

This clone appeared once. The chain links TRBV18 to TRBJ2-3, with 7 bases aligning to TRBD2. From germline, CDR1 is KGHSH and CDR2 LQKENI. This CDR3 contains 16 residues. Trimming removed 6 bases from V and 2 bases from J; junction bases left unmatched: 11. The CDR3 protein is CASSHSQSGITDTQYF. The CDR3 nucleotides read TGTGCCAGCTCCCACTCCCAAAGCGGGATCACAGATACGCAGTATTTT. Variable domain in full (rest from reference TRBV18 and TRBJ2-3): NAGVMQNPRHLVRRRGQEARLRCSPMKGHSHVYWYRQLPEEGLKFMVYLQKENIIDESGMPKERFSAEFPKEGPSILRIQQVVRGDSAAYFCASSHSQSGITDTQYFGPGTRLTVL.

The chain recombines TRBV11-2 with TRBJ1-1; D perhaps matches TRBD1 (5 bases). The ends were cut back, 1 base at V and 0 bases at J, with 9 bases in the middle. CDR1 is SGHAT, CDR2 FQNNGV, per germline. The CDR3 runs 15 residues. Here the CDR3 reads CASSLVDTLNTEAFF. The CDR3, as DNA: TGTGCCAGCAGCTTAGTGGACACATTGAACACTGAAGCTTTCTTT.

The chain carries TRBV28 and TRBJ1-1; D perhaps matches TRBD1 (5 bases). This CDR3 is built from 11 residues. CDR1 MDHEN and CDR2 SYDVKM come from the germline V gene. The V and J ends lost 11 bases and 3 bases respectively, with 10 bases between them. The CDR3 sequence: CAVGPYTEAFF. For the CDR3, the DNA is TGTGCCGTGGGGCCGTACACTGAAGCTTTCTTT. Full variable domain (missing parts from reference TRBV28 and TRBJ1-1): DVKVTQSSRYLVKRTGEKVFLECVQDMDHENMFWYRQDPGLGLRLIYFSYDVKMKEKGDIPEGYSVSREKKERFSLILESASTNQTSMYLCAVGPYTEAFFGQGTRLTVV.

This clone was seen once. V is TRBV5-1 and J is TRBJ2-1; D possibly corresponds to TRBD2 (5 bases). The CDR3 consists of 15 residues. Germline V gene lookup returns CDR1 SGHRS and CDR2 YFSETQ. Trimming removed 4 bases at V and 8 bases at J, with 19 bases between. The CDR3 nucleotides are TGCGCCAGCAGCCCGGCGGGTCATCCCTCGGATGAGCAGTTCTTC. It translates to CASSPAGHPSDEQFF.

The gene calls are TRBV6-6 and TRBJ2-1; 13 bases are shared with TRBD2. CDR1 is MNHNY and CDR2 is SVGAGI in the germline V gene (reference sequence). V was clipped by 2 bases and J by 7 bases; unmatched bases: 5. This CDR3 comprises 16 residues. Here the CDR3 reads CASSYHGLAGENEQFF. CDR3 DNA sequence: TGTGCCAGCAGTTACCACGGACTAGCGGGAGAAAATGAGCAGTTCTTC.

This chain uses TRBV4-2 with TRBJ2-2; D gene ambiguous. Germline values: CDR1 LGHNA, CDR2 YNFKEQ. V was clipped by 1 base and J by 4 bases, with 7 bases between them. The CDR3 consists of 14 residues. CDR3 DNA sequence: TGTGCCAGCAGCCAAGGACACTCCACCGGGGAGCTGTTTTTT. It specifies CASSQGHSTGELFF.

In its sample, this clone was seen once. The rearrangement joins TRBV27 to TRBJ2-1, with 12 bases aligning to TRBD2. Trimming at V came to 7 bases and at J to 9 bases, leaving 4 bases not matched to a gene. The germline CDR1 and CDR2 sequences are MNHEY and SMNVEV (reference sequence). The CDR3 runs 13 residues. The CDR3 sequence: CASTTSGSGEQFF. The CDR3 nucleotides are TGTGCCAGCACGACTAGCGGGAGTGGTGAGCAGTTCTTC.

The J gene is TRBJ2-7, the V gene TRBV7-2, with 9 bases fitting TRBD2. J was trimmed by 3 bases and V by 1 base; bases with no gene match: 4. This CDR3 has 15 residues. Germline loops: CDR1 SGHTA, CDR2 FQGNSA. The CDR3, as DNA: TGTGCCAGCAGCTTAGGCCTAGCGGGAAACTACGAGCAGTACTTC. Translation: CASSLGLAGNYEQYF.

This clone was observed a few times. V usage is TRBV2 and J usage is TRBJ1-2; 7 nucleotides match TRBD1. This CDR3 has 13 residues. The J segment lost 6 bases and the V segment lost 8 bases, leaving 9 bases of the junction unmatched. Germline CDR1 is SNHLY and CDR2 is FYNNEI. CDR3 nucleotide sequence: TGTGCCAGCGGACTGACAGGGATGAATGGCTACACCTTC. Translating gives CASGLTGMNGYTF.

V gene TRBV28 combines with J gene TRBJ1-5; the match to TRBD1 covers 7 bases. Germline V gives CDR1 MDHEN, CDR2 SYDVKM. J was trimmed by 0 bases and V by 2 bases; bases with no gene match: 19. This CDR3 contains 21 residues. The CDR3 is CASSLRVGGDRVVHSNQPQHF. DNA for the CDR3: TGTGCCAGCAGTTTAAGGGTAGGGGGAGACAGGGTAGTCCATAGCAATCAGCCCCAGCATTTT.

Only one count was recorded for this clone. The chain links TRBV7-9 to TRBJ2-7; D unresolved. Germline-derived CDR1 and CDR2 are SEHNR and FQNEAQ (reference sequence). V lost 5 bases, J lost 11 bases, and 13 bases lay in between. The CDR3 length is 11 residues. The DNA for the CDR3 is TGTGCCAGCAGCACAGAACTGGTTAAGTACTTC. Its translation: CASSTELVKYF.

The gene calls are TRBV5-8 and TRBJ2-7; weak D call: TRBD2 (6 bases). The CDR3 is made up of 14 amino acids. The V end was cut by 3 bases, the J end by 3 bases, with 13 bases between. Germline CDR1 and CDR2: SGHTS and YDEGEE. This CDR3 reads CASSSRGAFYEQYF. For the CDR3, the DNA is TGTGCCAGCAGCTCCCGCGGGGCCTTCTACGAGCAGTACTTC.

J is TRBJ2-7 and V is TRBV6-5, with 8 bases aligning to TRBD1. The CDR3 runs to 16 residues. Germline V gene lookup returns CDR1 MNHEY and CDR2 SVGAGI. V shed 2 bases and J 2 bases; nucleotides not matched to a gene: 8. The CDR3 is CASSYLGQGFTYEQYF. CDR3 DNA sequence: TGTGCCAGCAGTTACCTTGGACAGGGTTTCACCTACGAGCAGTACTTC.

The chain is built from TRBV6-1 and TRBJ2-5; D perhaps matches TRBD1 (5 bases). There are 16 residues in the CDR3. From germline, CDR1 is MNHNS and CDR2 SASEGT. V lost 3 bases and J lost 4, with 18 bases in between. The chain's CDR3 is CASSDRPLPGSETQYF. The CDR3 bases are TGTGCCAGCAGTGATCGACCCCTCCCAGGGTCAGAGACCCAGTACTTC.

The rearrangement links TRBV7-2 to TRBJ2-1; 11 bases agree with TRBD2. Trimming took 3 bases from V and 8 from J; bases not matched to a gene: 6. Germline CDR1 is SGHTA and CDR2 is FQGNSA. The CDR3 loop spans 15 amino acids. CDR3 nucleotides: TGTGCCAGCAGCTTCGTAGCGGGAGGGTCAGATGAGCAGTTCTTC. It encodes CASSFVAGGSDEQFF. The variable domain in full, with the rest retrieved from reference TRBV7-2 and TRBJ2-1, is GAGVSQSPSNKVTEKGKDVELRCDPISGHTALYWYRQSLGQGLEFLIYFQGNSAPDKSGLPSDRFSAERTGGSVSTLTIQRTQQEDSAVYLCASSFVAGGSDEQFFGPGTRLTVL.

The V and J genes are TRBV13 and TRBJ2-7; D gene unclear. Germline V gene sequence: CDR1 PRHDT, CDR2 FYEKMQ (reference sequence). Trimming stripped 0 bases from V and 7 bases from J, with 13 bases between. The length of the CDR3 is 14 residues. The CDR3 reads CASSLGLGRAEQYF. CDR3 sequence (DNA): TGTGCCAGCAGCTTAGGCCTAGGAAGAGCGGAGCAGTACTTC.

This chain connects TRBV5-1 to TRBJ2-7; 9 bases fit TRBD1. The CDR3 totals 17 residues. V was clipped by 0 bases and J by 7 bases; unmatched bases: 14. From germline, CDR1 is SGHRS and CDR2 YFSETQ. CDR3 residues: CASSLAQPGQGAGEQYF. CDR3 DNA sequence: TGCGCCAGCAGCTTGGCTCAACCGGGACAGGGTGCAGGGGAGCAGTACTTC.

The rearrangement joins TRBV11-2 to TRBJ2-1; no firm D call. The CDR3 spans 14 residues. Germline assignment: CDR1 SGHAT and CDR2 FQNNGV. Trimming pared 0 bases from V and 8 bases from J, leaving 11 bases between. The CDR3 DNA reads as TGTGCCAGCAGCTTAGATGTCAGCGTCCATGAGCAGTTCTTC. Amino acid sequence: CASSLDVSVHEQFF.